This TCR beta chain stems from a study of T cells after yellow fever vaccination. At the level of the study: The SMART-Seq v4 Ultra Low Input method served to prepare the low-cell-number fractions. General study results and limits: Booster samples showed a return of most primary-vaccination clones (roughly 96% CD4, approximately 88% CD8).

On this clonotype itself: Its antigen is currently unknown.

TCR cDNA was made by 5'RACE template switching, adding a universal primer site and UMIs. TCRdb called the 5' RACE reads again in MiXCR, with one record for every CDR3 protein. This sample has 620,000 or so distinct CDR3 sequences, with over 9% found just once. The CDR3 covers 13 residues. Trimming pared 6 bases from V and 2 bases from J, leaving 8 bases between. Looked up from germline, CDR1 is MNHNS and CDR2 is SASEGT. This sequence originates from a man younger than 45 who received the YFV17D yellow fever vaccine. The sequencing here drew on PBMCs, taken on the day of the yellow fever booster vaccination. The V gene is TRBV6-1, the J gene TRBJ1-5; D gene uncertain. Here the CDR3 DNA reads TGTGCCAGCAGGGAACCGCGCAATCAGCCCCAGCATTTT. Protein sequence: CASREPRNQPQHF.